These 9 T cell receptor beta chains came from one sample sequenced in a study of cytomegalovirus exposure and HLA in healthy donors (TCRdb year 2017). The library relied on the immunoSEQ multiplex PCR assay. For the multiplex PCR, a mixture combining 60 forward primers for TCR Vbeta segments and 13 reverse primers for TCR Jbeta segments was used. The clones in this table, taken by TCRdb from immuneACCESS, are in-frame only. Not every clone is retained; where verified, under half of the shortfall comes from an unresolved V gene, and the cause of the rest is unknown. The table for this sample shows about 140,000 clones. The ten largest account for about 2.2% of the sample. Sequenced: PBMCs. The receptors derive from a woman younger than 30 in good health and CMV-seronegative.

The rearrangement joins TRBV30 to TRBJ2-4; 9 nucleotides agree with TRBD1. The CDR3 extends over 17 amino acids. In germline, CDR1 is GTSNPN, CDR2 SVGIG (reference sequence). V gave up 4 bases and J gave up 3 bases; unmatched junction bases: 13. This CDR3 reads CAWTPSRQGEVKNIQYF. As DNA, the CDR3 is TGTGCCTGGACCCCCTCTCGACAGGGGGAGGTCAAAAACATTCAGTACTTC.

This CDR3 reads CASSVSSSVAAQETQYF. CDR3 bases: TGTGCCAGCAGCGTATCCAGCTCAGTGGCGGCCCAAGAGACCCAGTACTTC. This chain uses TRBV9 with TRBJ2-5; no reliable D call. This CDR3 contains 17 residues. Germline V CDR1 and CDR2: SGDLS, YYNGEE. With 1 base removed from V and 1 base from J, the gap between germline ends came to 17 bases.

The chain joins TRBV5-1 to TRBJ2-7, with D tentatively TRBD2 (5 bases). V was trimmed by 3 bases and J by 7 bases, leaving 17 bases between them. The CDR3 has 14 residues. Germline V gene data show CDR1 as SGHRS and CDR2 as YFSETQ. This chain's CDR3 is CASSYVGDIGEQYF. CDR3 in DNA: TGCGCCAGCAGCTATGTCGGGGATATAGGGGAGCAGTACTTC.

The chain couples TRBV7-9 to TRBJ1-2, with TRBD1 matching over 9 bases. The V and J ends lost 3 bases and 6 bases, in that order; junction bases with no gene match: 5. Germline CDR1 reads SEHNR; CDR2 reads FQNEAQ (reference sequence). The CDR3 sequence is 14 residues long. DNA for the CDR3: TGTGCCAGCAGCTTGGAAACAGGGGGCAATGGCTACACCTTC. Amino acid sequence: CASSLETGGNGYTF. Together with reference TRBV7-9 and TRBJ1-2, the CDR3 gives the full variable domain: DTGVSQNPRHKITKRGQNVTFRCDPISEHNRLYWYRQTLGQGPEFLTYFQNEAQLEKSRLLSDRFSAERPKGSFSTLEIQRTEQGDSAMYLCASSLETGGNGYTFGSGTRLTVV.

V gene TRBV5-6 combines with J gene TRBJ2-5; 8 bases match TRBD1. The J call is doubtful: the DNA matches TRBJ2-7 better. CDR3 size: 16 residues. Looked up from germline, CDR1 is SGHDT and CDR2 is YYEEEE. The CDR3, as DNA: TGTGCCAGCAGTTCCACTGGACAGGGTCTCTCCTACGAGCAGTACTTC. Residues: CASSSTGQGLSYEQYF.

CDR3 in DNA: TGTGCCAGCTCACCTCCCCAGGGGCAACAAGAGACCCAGTACTTC. This sequence encodes CASSPPQGQQETQYF. The chain couples TRBV18 to TRBJ2-5; D is perhaps TRBD1 (6 bases). This CDR3 has 15 residues. Trimming removed 3 bases at V and 2 bases at J, with 13 bases between. The germline CDR1 and CDR2 sequences are KGHSH and LQKENI. Full variable domain (rest looked up from reference TRBV18 and TRBJ2-5): NAGVMQNPRHLVRRRGQEARLRCSPMKGHSHVYWYRQLPEEGLKFMVYLQKENIIDESGMPKERFSAEFPKEGPSILRIQQVVRGDSAAYFCASSPPQGQQETQYFGPGTRLLVL.

The gene calls are TRBV4-1 and TRBJ1-1; weak D call: TRBD1 (5 bases). Germline CDR1 is MGHRA and CDR2 is YSYEKL. V lost 0 bases and J lost 7, with 12 bases in between. CDR3 length: 14 amino acids. The CDR3 nucleotides read TGCGCCAGCAGCCAAGATGATGGGGGGATTGAAGCTTTCTTT. It specifies CASSQDDGGIEAFF.

This chain uses TRBV7-9 with TRBJ2-1; tentative D call: TRBD2 (6 bases). Germline V gene sequence: CDR1 SEHNR, CDR2 FQNEAQ (reference sequence). The CDR3 runs 14 residues. The V gene lost 4 bases and the J gene lost 3 bases, with 10 bases spanning the gap. For the CDR3, the DNA is TGTGCCAGCAGCTGGGAGGTTGACTACAATGAGCAGTTCTTC. Translating gives CASSWEVDYNEQFF. Full variable domain (rest looked up from reference TRBV7-9 and TRBJ2-1): DTGVSQNPRHKITKRGQNVTFRCDPISEHNRLYWYRQTLGQGPEFLTYFQNEAQLEKSRLLSDRFSAERPKGSFSTLEIQRTEQGDSAMYLCASSWEVDYNEQFFGPGTRLTVL.

The chain recombines TRBV27 with TRBJ2-2; 11 positions match TRBD1. The V gene's germline CDR1 is MNHEY and CDR2 SMNVEV (reference sequence). The CDR3 has 17 amino acids. After removal of 1 base from V and 3 bases from J, the junction contained 4 bases not matched to a gene. For the CDR3, the DNA is TGTGCCAGCAGTTTATGGGGGACAGGGGGTTACACCGGGGAGCTGTTTTTT. It is translated as CASSLWGTGGYTGELFF.